The rows below give T cell receptor beta chains drawn from one sample of a study of cytomegalovirus exposure and HLA in healthy donors. Profiled with immunoSEQ multiplex PCR; TCRdb holds only in-frame clones, not every one. The profile shows about 100,000 clones, roughly 80% of them singletons. Sequencing was performed on PBMCs. These receptors were collected from a woman in her fifties or sixties in good health and CMV-seronegative. Each CDR3 is given with its conserved first and last residue. D genes are given only for firm matches. Only some rows state a clone size, as once, few, many or a class for expanded clones.

>TRBJ2-1|.|.|TRBV6-6
TGTGCCAGCAGACGCGACAGGTTGGGCAATGAGCAGTTCTTC
CASRRDRLGNEQFF
>TRBJ2-3|.|.|TRBV6-5
TGTGCCAGCACACGGGACTCAACCGGCACAGATACGCAGTATTTT
CASTRDSTGTDTQYF
>TRBJ1-2|.|.|TRBV6-5
TGTGCCAGCACCCACTTCGGGAAGTATGGCTACACCTTC
CASTHFGKYGYTF
>TRBJ1-1|.|.|TRBV30
TGTGCCTGGACCAACAGGGTGGTGAACACTGAAGCTTTCTTT
CAWTNRVVNTEAFF
>TRBJ1-6|.|.|TRBV10-2
TGCGCCAGCATCGGCAGGGCGGATAATTCACCCCTCCACTTT
CASIGRADNSPLHF
>TRBJ1-5|.|.|TRBV6-6
TGTGCCAGCACAGGACAGATACTAACCCCCAATCAGCCCCAGCATTTT
CASTGQILTPNQPQHF
>TRBJ1-1|.|.|TRBV4-1
TGCGCCAGCAGCCAAGACACCGGAGCGAACACTGAAGCTTTCTTT
CASSQDTGANTEAFF
>TRBJ2-5|TRBD1|once|TRBV29-1
TGCAGCGGGGGGGGACAGGGCGAGACCCAGTACTTC
CSGGGQGETQYF
>TRBJ2-7|TRBD1|.|TRBV29-1
TGCAGCGTATCGACAGGGGGCTCTTACGAGCAGTACTTC
CSVSTGGSYEQYF
>TRBJ2-7|.|.|TRBV2
TGTGCCAGCAGTGAAGGTCAGGGGTCCCACCCCTACGAGCAGTACTTC
CASSEGQGSHPYEQYF
>TRBJ1-2|.|.|TRBV9
TGTGCCAGCAACGGGGGGCACCTGGGGGGCTACACCTTC
CASNGGHLGGYTF
>TRBJ2-1|TRBD2|.|TRBV5-3
TGTGCCAGAAGCTTTAAGACTAGCGGACTGTACAATGAGCAGTTCTTC
CARSFKTSGLYNEQFF
>TRBJ1-5|TRBD1|.|TRBV7-2
TGTGCCAGCAGCCACCGACAGGGCAGCGTGCATTTT
CASSHRQGSVHF
>TRBJ2-7|.|.|TRBV25-1
TGTGCCAGCAGGGAGGGGGCTGGCTACGAGCAGTACTTC
CASREGAGYEQYF
>TRBJ2-2|TRBD1|.|TRBV15
TGTGCCACCAGCCTACAGGGGCCCCCCGGGGAGCTGTTTTTT
CATSLQGPPGELFF
>TRBJ2-7|TRBD1|few|TRBV14
TGTGCCAGCAGCCACCTTGGATACGGCGGGACAGGGGCCTACGAGCAGTACTTC
CASSHLGYGGTGAYEQYF
>TRBJ1-1|.|.|TRBV28
TGTGCCAGCAGTTTATCGGGGGGGAACACTGAAGCTTTCTTT
CASSLSGGNTEAFF
>TRBJ1-2|TRBD1|.|TRBV7-9
TGTGCCAGCAGCTTATGGACAGGGGGCAACGGCTACACCTTC
CASSLWTGGNGYTF
>TRBJ2-7|TRBD2|.|TRBV6-1
TGTGCCAGCAGTGCTGGGGGAGGCGCGGGGGGGCCCACCTTCTACGAGCAGTACTTC
CASSAGGGAGGPTFYEQYF
>TRBJ2-7|TRBD2|.|TRBV7-9
TGTGCCAGCGGGACTAGCGGGAGCACAAGATACGAGCAGTACTTC
CASGTSGSTRYEQYF
>TRBJ2-4|TRBD2|.|TRBV19
TGTGCCAGTAGTAAAGGGCTAGCGGGAGGGCGGAGAAACATTCAGTACTTC
CASSKGLAGGRRNIQYF
>TRBJ1-4|.|.|TRBV7-2
TGTGCCAGCAGCTGGACCGCAGGGGACGTATACTTAAATGAAAAACTGTTTTTT
CASSWTAGDVYLNEKLFF
>TRBJ2-6|TRBD1|.|TRBV5-1
TGCGCCAGCAGCCCAAACCCCAGGGGGACACCCTCTGGGGCCAACGTCCTGACTTTC
CASSPNPRGTPSGANVLTF
>TRBJ2-1|TRBD2|.|TRBV30
TGTGCCTGGAGCCTCCCGGGGGGTTACAATGAGCAGTTCTTC
CAWSLPGGYNEQFF
>TRBJ1-5|.|.|TRBV19
TGTGCCAGTACCTCCAGGGGTGAACCCCAGCATTTT
CASTSRGEPQHF
>TRBJ2-3|.|.|TRBV5-1
TGCGCCAGCAGCCTAACCTTTACAGGGAACTCAGATACGCAGTATTTT
CASSLTFTGNSDTQYF
>TRBJ2-1|TRBD2|.|TRBV5-1
TGCGCCAGCAGCTGGACACCAGCGGGAACCTACAATGAGCAGTTCTTC
CASSWTPAGTYNEQFF
>TRBJ2-7|TRBD2|few|TRBV4-1
TGCGCCAGCAGCCAAGATTATCTAGCGGGAGCTCACGAGCAGTACTTC
CASSQDYLAGAHEQYF
>TRBJ2-5|TRBD2|.|TRBV5-1
TGCGCCAGCAGCGAGGGACTAGCGGTCCAAGAGACCCAGTACTTC
CASSEGLAVQETQYF
>TRBJ1-5|TRBD1|.|TRBV19
TGTGCCAGTAGAGGGACAGGATACCAGCCCCAGCATTTT
CASRGTGYQPQHF
>TRBJ2-1|TRBD2|few|TRBV6-6
TGTGCCAGCAGTTACTCGAGCGGGAACTCCTACAATGAGCAGTTCTTC
CASSYSSGNSYNEQFF
>TRBJ1-1|TRBD1|few|TRBV30
TGTGCCTGGAGCCCACAGTGGGGGACAGTCACTGAAGCTTTCTTT
CAWSPQWGTVTEAFF
>TRBJ1-2|TRBD1|.|TRBV10-1
TGCGCCAGCAGTGGGATCTTAGGGGGCATTTCCACCTTC
CASSGILGGISTF
>TRBJ2-7|TRBD2|.|TRBV27
TGTGCCAGCAGTCCTCAGCGGGAAATCGGCGAGCAGTACTTC
CASSPQREIGEQYF
>TRBJ2-5|.|.|TRBV7-9
TGTGCCAGCAGCCCCCAGATCAGGCAAGAGACCCAGTACTTC
CASSPQIRQETQYF
>TRBJ2-5|.|.|TRBV28
TGTGCCAGCAGGGACTACCAAGAGACCCAGTACTTC
CASRDYQETQYF
>TRBJ2-5|TRBD2|.|TRBV2
TGTGCCAGCACGCCGAGCGGGGAAGGGGCCCAGTACTTC
CASTPSGEGAQYF
>TRBJ1-4|.|.|TRBV5-1
TGCGCCAGTAAAACCTCTGGGCAGCAAAATGAAAAACTGTTTTTT
CASKTSGQQNEKLFF
>TRBJ1-2|.|.|TRBV29-1
TGCAGCGTTGCCCCGACAGAGACGCTTGGCTACACCTTC
CSVAPTETLGYTF
>TRBJ2-1|TRBD2|.|TRBV11-2
TGTGCCAGCAGCCGCAACATGACTAGCGGGAGACCATACAATGAGCAGTTCTTC
CASSRNMTSGRPYNEQFF
>TRBJ1-1|.|.|TRBV6-5
TGTGCCAGCAGTTACCGGAGAATGAACACTGAAGCTTTCTTT
CASSYRRMNTEAFF
>TRBJ2-5|.|.|TRBV4-1
TGCGCCAGCAGCCAAGAGGCGGCCTCTCCTCCTCTCGAGACCCAGTACTTC
CASSQEAASPPLETQYF
>TRBJ2-5|.|.|TRBV6-6
TGTGCCAGCAGCCTGACTCTCATGGAGACCCAGTACTTC
CASSLTLMETQYF
>TRBJ1-2|TRBD1|.|TRBV5-6
TGTGCCAGCAGCTTGGGGAGGACAGGGGGCGACTATGGCTACACCTTC
CASSLGRTGGDYGYTF
>TRBJ2-1|.|.|TRBV6-1
TGTGCCAGCAGTGTGGGGGCTTTCAATGAGCAGTTCTTC
CASSVGAFNEQFF
>TRBJ2-3|.|few|TRBV5-4
TGTGCCAGCAGCTCTAGCTCCTCCTCGGTCACAGATACGCAGTATTTT
CASSSSSSSVTDTQYF
>TRBJ2-5|TRBD1|once|TRBV14
TGTGCCAGCAGGCCGGACAGGCGCCAAGAGACCCAGTACTTC
CASRPDRRQETQYF
>TRBJ2-1|TRBD2|.|TRBV18
TGTGCCAGCTCACGTAGCGGGAGTGGGTCCTACAATGAGCAGTTCTTC
CASSRSGSGSYNEQFF
>TRBJ2-7|.|.|TRBV27
TGTGCCAGCAGTTTGGGCCAGAGATTTGAGCAGTACTTC
CASSLGQRFEQYF
>TRBJ2-1|.|few|TRBV27
TGTGCCAGCAGTTACCGAAGGGGCGGGACTTACAATGAGCAGTTCTTC
CASSYRRGGTYNEQFF
>TRBJ1-1|.|.|TRBV10-3
TGTGCCATCAGCGCTTCCCAGGGCAGGGAGAACACTGAAGCTTTCTTT
CAISASQGRENTEAFF
>TRBJ2-1|TRBD1|.|TRBV5-4
TGTGCCAGCACCGTCGGCCCGGGACAGGGTTTCGCGGGTGAGCAGTTCTTC
CASTVGPGQGFAGEQFF